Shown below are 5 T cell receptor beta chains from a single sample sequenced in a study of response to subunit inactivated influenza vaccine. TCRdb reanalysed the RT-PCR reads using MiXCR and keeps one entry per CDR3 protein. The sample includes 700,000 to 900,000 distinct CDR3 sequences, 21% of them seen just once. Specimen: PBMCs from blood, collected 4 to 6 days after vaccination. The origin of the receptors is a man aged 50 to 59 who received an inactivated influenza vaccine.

This CDR3 is CASTTVGETQYF. For the CDR3, the DNA is TGTGCCAGCACCACCGTCGGGGAGACCCAGTACTTC. The rearrangement links TRBV5-6 to TRBJ2-5, with D unclear. Per the germline V gene, CDR1 is SGHDT and CDR2 is YYEEEE. This CDR3 spans 12 amino acids. Trimming pared 6 bases from V and 5 bases from J, leaving 11 bases between.

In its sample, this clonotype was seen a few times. The DNA of the CDR3 is TGCAGTGCTAGCGGGAGCAATCGAGGCAATGAGCAGTTCTTC. Its translation is CSASGSNRGNEQFF. The rearrangement links TRBV20-1 to TRBJ2-1, with TRBD2 as a possible D gene (6 bases). This CDR3 contains 14 residues. Trimming removed 3 bases at V and 6 bases at J, with 15 bases between. Germline CDR1 and CDR2: DFQATT and SNEGSKA (reference sequence).

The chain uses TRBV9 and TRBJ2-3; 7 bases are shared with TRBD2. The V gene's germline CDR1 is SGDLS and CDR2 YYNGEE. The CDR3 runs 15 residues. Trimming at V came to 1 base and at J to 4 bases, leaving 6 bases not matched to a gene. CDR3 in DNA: TGTGCCAGCAGCGTATCCAGCGGGACCTCAGATACGCAGTATTTT. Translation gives CASSVSSGTSDTQYF.

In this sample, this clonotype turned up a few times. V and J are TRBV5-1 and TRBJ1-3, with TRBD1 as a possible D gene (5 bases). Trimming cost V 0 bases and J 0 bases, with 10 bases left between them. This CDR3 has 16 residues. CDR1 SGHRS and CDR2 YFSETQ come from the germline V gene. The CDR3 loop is CASSLVGRVSGNTIYF. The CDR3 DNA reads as TGCGCCAGCAGCTTGGTAGGCAGGGTCTCTGGAAACACCATATATTTT.

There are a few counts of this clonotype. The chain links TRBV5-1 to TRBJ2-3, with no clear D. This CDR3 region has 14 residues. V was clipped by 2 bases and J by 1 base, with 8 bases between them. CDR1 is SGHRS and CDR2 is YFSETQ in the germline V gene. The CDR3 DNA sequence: TGCGCCAGCAGCTTCCGCTCGGGCACAGATACGCAGTATTTT. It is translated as CASSFRSGTDTQYF.